These T cell receptor beta chains were read from a single sample in a study of T-cell memory formation after mild COVID-19. A single record per CDR3 protein comes from TCRdb applying MiXCR to the 5' RACE reads. The data contain under 200,000 distinct CDR3 sequences, around a tenth of them singletons. The specimen was PBMCs or a T cell subset sorted from them (not recorded which). These receptors all stem from a young man who had mild COVID-19 (a few samples of this study predate the infection). Cell type and time point are not known. Each CDR3 is given with its conserved first and last residue.

TRBJ2-3 TRBV6-2/TRBV6-3 CASSDNRVLTDTQYF
TRBJ1-3 TRBV13 CASSTTGTDTIYF
TRBJ1-5 TRBV5-1 CASSLGRAGQPQHF
TRBJ2-1 TRBV4-3 CASSQDARQGYNEQFF
TRBJ1-1 TRBV6-6 CASSYGARNTEAFF
TRBJ2-3 TRBV27 CASLMGGPDTQYF
TRBJ2-1 TRBV10-3 CAIQGITPGNEQFF
TRBJ1-1 TRBV4-3 CASSQSSGTASWRSNTEAFF
TRBJ2-4 TRBV18 CASSPPEWQGLGKNIQYF
TRBJ2-3 TRBV4-3 CASSQDLTSGYTDTQYF
TRBJ1-1 TRBV5-1 CASSRGQDNTEAFF
TRBJ2-3 TRBV7-2 CASSLTTSGDRSTDTQYF
TRBJ1-2 TRBV18 CASSPQTGFLGYTF
TRBJ1-6 TRBV7-2 CASSLQGERSPLHF
TRBJ2-3 TRBV20-1 CSAERRLAGEDTQYF
TRBJ1-4 TRBV7-9 CASSLAGVGKLFF